This T cell receptor beta chain stems from a study of beta chain features in type 1 diabetes. Study outcomes and limitations: Cells with high TCR expression could be over-represented when cDNA is sequenced. Type 1 diabetes patients had VDJ junctions that carried fewer insertions and more deletions.

In regard to this clone: What it recognizes is unknown.

Germline V lookup: CDR1 KGHSH, CDR2 LQKENI. This CDR3 region has 16 residues. After removal of 1 base from V and 2 bases from J, the junction contained 5 bases not matched to a gene. Averaging about 116 mL, one heparinised blood draw came from each individual donor. Markers CD45RO/CCR7/CD25/CD127/CD95/CD27 served to sort CD4+ naive, central memory, regulatory and stem cell-like memory cells. The whole isolated RNA underwent reverse transcription, so sequencing captured expressed TCRB transcripts. Produced via immunoSEQ multiplex PCR; TCRdb's table is partial and in-frame only. The data hold 300,000 to 450,000 clones, with around 19% observed a single time.

The chain has TRBV18 and TRBJ1-3; the match to TRBD1 covers 7 bases. This clonotype originated in a woman under 30 in good health. The sequenced sample was naive CD4+ T cells from blood. CDR3 sequence (DNA): TGTGCCAGCTCACCACAATCTACAGGGGCTGGAAACACCATATATTTT. This sequence encodes CASSPQSTGAGNTIYF.